The rows below give T cell receptor beta chains drawn from one sample of a study of patients and donors after allogeneic stem cell transplantation. MiXCR, applied by TCRdb to the RT-PCR reads, yields one record per CDR3 protein. The table has about a million distinct CDR3 sequences, more than 15% seen once. The sequencing input was blood, either unsorted or a sorted T cell fraction (not recorded which). These receptors all come from a human donor who was either an allogeneic HSCT recipient or a stem cell or donor lymphocyte infusion donor (not recorded which). It is not recorded whose cells these are; they may come from a transplant donor. CDR3s include the opening cysteine and the closing phenylalanine or tryptophan. The D gene is left open where the match is weak. Size values are once, few and many counts, or a class for expanded clones, and some rows have none.

TGTGCCAGCAGCTCACTAGCGGGAGTAACAAACATTCAGTACTTC	CASSSLAGVTNIQYF	TRBD2	few	TRBV5-5	TRBJ2-4
TGCGCCAGCAGCTTGGAGGGACTAGCGGGAGGGCCTTACGTCGAGCAGTACTTC	CASSLEGLAGGPYVEQYF	TRBD2	.	TRBV5-1	TRBJ2-7
TGTGCCAGCAGAACCAGCCACACCGGGGAGCTGTTTTTT	CASRTSHTGELFF	.	.	TRBV6-1	TRBJ2-2
TGTGCCAGCAGTTACCGAGGCAGGACCCCTGGGGCTAATGAAAAACTGTTTTTT	CASSYRGRTPGANEKLFF	.	.	TRBV6-5	TRBJ1-4
TGTGCCTTCCCGGGACGGGGGCGCTTCGCCGGAAACACCATATATTTT	CAFPGRGRFAGNTIYF	.	once	TRBV7-9	TRBJ1-3
TGCGCCAGCAGCTCGGGACAGGGGGCGAAGAACACTGAAGCTTTCTTT	CASSSGQGAKNTEAFF	TRBD1	few	TRBV5-1	TRBJ1-1
TGTGCCAGCAGCTTAGATCTGCCTGCGGCGAACACTAAAGCTTTCTTT	CASSLDLPAANTKAFF	.	once	TRBV7-8	TRBJ1-1
TGTGCCAGCACTAGCGGGGAGTCCACAGATACGCAGTATTTT	CASTSGESTDTQYF	TRBD2	few	TRBV6-1	TRBJ2-3
TGCGCCAGCAGCCCCGATCTCCGACAGGCCCAAAGGGCTGAAGCTTTCTTT	CASSPDLRQAQRAEAFF	.	.	TRBV4-1	TRBJ1-1
TGTGCCAGCAGTGGGGCTAGCGGGCCCTTCTACGAGCAGTACTTC	CASSGASGPFYEQYF	TRBD2	.	TRBV2	TRBJ2-7
TGTGCCAGCAGCGCGTTTGACTGGGAGATGAAGAATGAGCAGTTCTTC	CASSAFDWEMKNEQFF	.	many	TRBV25-1	TRBJ2-1
TGTGCCTTTCCTAGCGGATCGACAGATACGCAGTATTTT	CAFPSGSTDTQYF	TRBD2	.	TRBV7-9	TRBJ2-3
TGTGCCAGCAGCCAAGTTGGGCAGGGATTGAGTTCACCCCTCCACTTT	CASSQVGQGLSSPLHF	.	.	TRBV4-2	TRBJ1-6
TGCAGTGCTAGTAAGGTAGTCAGTGAGCAGTTCTTC	CSASKVVSEQFF	.	.	TRBV20-1	TRBJ2-1
TGTGCCAGCAGCTTTTCCGGGACTAGGCAAGAGACCCAGTACTTC	CASSFSGTRQETQYF	TRBD2	few	TRBV5-4	TRBJ2-5
TGTGCCAGCAGCTTAGCCGGAGGGACAGGGGTACCCTACGAGCAGTACTTC	CASSLAGGTGVPYEQYF	TRBD1	.	TRBV7-6	TRBJ2-7
TGTGCCAGCAGCCAAGATGGCGGGACGCTGGGCCTTAGCAATCAGCCCCAGCATTTT	CASSQDGGTLGLSNQPQHF	.	many	TRBV3-1	TRBJ1-5
TGTGCCAGCAGTACCGGGACACTCCGGGGTTATAGCAATCAGCCCCAGCATTTT	CASSTGTLRGYSNQPQHF	.	many	TRBV12-3/TRBV12-4	TRBJ1-5
TGTGCCAGCAGCCGGGGACTCCAGGGGGCCGGGGAGCTGTTTTTT	CASSRGLQGAGELFF	.	many	TRBV6-1	TRBJ2-2
TGTGCCAGCACCACACCCTCGACAGGGATTCGCAATCAGCCCCAGCATTTT	CASTTPSTGIRNQPQHF	TRBD1	few	TRBV6-1	TRBJ1-5
TGTGCCAGCAGCTGGCATAGGGGGAGGGGTGGCACTGAAGCTTTCTTT	CASSWHRGRGGTEAFF	.	few	TRBV7-9	TRBJ1-1
TGTGCCAGCAGCGTAATGGGGAGCAATCAGCCCCAGCATTTT	CASSVMGSNQPQHF	.	few	TRBV6-2/TRBV6-3	TRBJ1-5
TGCAGTGCACTGGGGTCGGGGACGCCGAACTATGGCTACACCTTC	CSALGSGTPNYGYTF	.	few	TRBV20-1	TRBJ1-2
TGTGCCAGCAGCCAAGGGGGACAGGGCTACGAGCAGTACTTC	CASSQGGQGYEQYF	TRBD1	.	TRBV3-1	TRBJ2-7
TGCGCCAGCAGCTTGTCGGGACAGAACAATGAAAAACTGTTTTTT	CASSLSGQNNEKLFF	TRBD1	.	TRBV5-1	TRBJ1-4
TGTGCCAGCAGTTACTCGAGGCTAGCAATGGAGACCCAGTACTTC	CASSYSRLAMETQYF	.	.	TRBV6-5	TRBJ2-5